This T cell receptor (beta chain) came from a study of radiation and T cells in renal cell carcinoma. Looked up from germline, CDR1 is SGHNT and CDR2 is YYREEE (reference sequence). V was shortened by 0 bases and J by 4 bases, with 12 bases between the two germline ends. The CDR3 contains 15 residues. This table comes from immunoSEQ multiplex PCR, and its TCRdb copy is limited to in-frame clones, with some not included. The sample consists of 120,000 to 150,000 clones, less than 90% of them appearing once. Documented time point: baseline pretreatment blood. The treatment was: 15 Gy SBRT to primary tumor, nephrectomy 4 weeks later.

The receptor was derived from a woman aged 45-65 years with renal cell carcinoma. The material sequenced was blood, taken from a patient whose treatment included radiotherapy and nephrectomy. V usage is TRBV5-4 and J usage is TRBJ2-3; D gene ambiguous. The CDR3 region has the DNA TGTGCCAGCAGCTTGGACGCAGTCTCAGCAGATACGCAGTATTTT. Translating gives CASSLDAVSADTQYF. Based on the CDR3 plus reference TRBV5-4 and TRBJ2-3, the full variable domain is ETGVTQSPTHLIKTRGQQVTLRCSSQSGHNTVSWYQQALGQGPQFIFQYYREEENGRGNFPPRFSGLQFPNYSSELNVNALELDDSALYLCASSLDAVSADTQYFGPGTRLTVL.